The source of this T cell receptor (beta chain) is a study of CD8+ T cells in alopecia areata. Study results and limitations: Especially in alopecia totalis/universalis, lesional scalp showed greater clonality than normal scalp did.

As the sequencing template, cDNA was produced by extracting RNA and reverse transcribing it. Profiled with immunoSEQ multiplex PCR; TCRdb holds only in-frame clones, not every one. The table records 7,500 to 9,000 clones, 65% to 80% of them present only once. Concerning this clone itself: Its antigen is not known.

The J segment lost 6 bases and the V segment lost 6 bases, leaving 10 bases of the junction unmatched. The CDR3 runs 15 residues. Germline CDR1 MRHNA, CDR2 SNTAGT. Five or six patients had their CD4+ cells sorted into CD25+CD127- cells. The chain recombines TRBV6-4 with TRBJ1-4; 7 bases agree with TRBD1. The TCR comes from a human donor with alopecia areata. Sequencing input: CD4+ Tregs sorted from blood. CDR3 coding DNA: TGTGCCAGCAGGGAAACAGGGGAATTGGATGAAAAACTGTTTTTT. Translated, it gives CASRETGELDEKLFF.